Detailed here is one T cell receptor (beta chain). Its antigen is not yet known. One base away there is no much larger clone; base qualities are not given. The CDR3 starts with the cysteine, ends with the phenylalanine, and has 14 residues. Of all the DNA, just the CDR3 is kept, 42 bases in frame from base 1. CDR1 and CDR2 are read off the germline V gene (reference sequence) as PRHDT and FYEKMQ. V and J lose 5 bases and 0 bases, and a span of 10 bases separates them. These data come from a study of blood T cell repertoires in COVID-19 (dated by TCRdb to 2020 to 2022). The study in broad terms: The collaborator samples originated in the United States, Italy and Spain and spanned the acute and convalescent phases of COVID-19. The prospective study material was composed of cDNA or gDNA derived from T cells, B-cell-depleted T cells, or PBMCs. Deeply sampled blood TCRbeta repertoires from subjects exposed to, actively infected with, or recovered from COVID-19 were included in the dataset. The repertoires were released in a freely available public database meant as a resource for research on the immune response to SARS-CoV-2. The samples were drawn from two sources: the first 160 participants of the ongoing ImmuneRACE study, and approximately 1,300 subjects contributed by 6 global collaborators. A de-identified subject ID, COVID-19 status, age in years and sex were almost always included in the sample metadata. HLA class I and class II types, where available, came from metadata supplied by the sample provider rather than from assay-based typing. Summary of the overall study and its limitations: The quantity of clinical and demographic metadata differed by source and by participant and was supplied without curation.

TCRbeta CDR3 regions were amplified from genomic DNA by means of the immunoSEQ Assay, a bias-controlled multiplex PCR. Regarding the original processing steps: The number of nucleated cells in each sample was estimated by amplification of reference gene primers within the assay. To quantify the absolute abundance of each unique TCRbeta CDR3 rearrangement, sequence reads were collapsed and filtered. For each sample, productive Simpson clonality was calculated as the square root of Simpson's diversity index across productive rearrangements. Here the immuneACCESS table is served through TCRdb, limited to in-frame sequences with V and J called. Missing clones are a known gap in these copies; in checked studies unresolved V genes cover under half, and the rest lacks a known reason. D and trimming come from the DNA, and the V and J calls and clone size come from that table. This sample has 270,000 or so clones in its table, and 82% of those were observed once. The top ten clones comprise under 3.5% of the sample.

Whole blood was collected in K2EDTA tubes by collaborating institutions according to the institutions' own protocols. For TCRbeta analysis, collaborator samples were shipped as frozen whole blood, as isolated PBMCs, or as DNA extracted from either sample type. The material sequenced was peripheral blood. This receptor was identified in a woman under 30 with acute or convalescent COVID-19. Here the chain combines TRBV13 and TRBJ1-2; the D gene is not confidently resolved. The CDR3: CASSRELANYGYTF. The nucleotide sequence is given as TGTGCCAGCAGCCGAGAACTTGCTAACTATGGCTACACCTTC.